The sequence of this T cell receptor beta chain was determined in a study of CD4+ T cells in melanoma. Study observations and caveats: Diverse differentiation states were reported for melanoma neoantigen-specific CD4+ T cells.

This clone was observed a few times. As yet, its antigen is unknown. The repertoire was sequenced with immunoSEQ multiplex PCR; TCRdb's copy has only in-frame clones and lacks some. Of approximately 16,000 clones in the sample, about 64% were seen once. The CDR3 runs 13 residues. Germline V lookup: CDR1 SGHVS, CDR2 FQNEAQ. Trimming took 0 bases from V and 6 from J, leaving 9 bases between them. This TCR was recovered from a human donor with melanoma. The rearrangement uses TRBV7-8 and TRBJ2-7; possibly TRBD2 for D (6 bases). The sample consisted of cells from a culture (not recorded whether cultured in vitro). CDR3 protein: CASSLAEGAEQYF. The CDR3 DNA reads as TGTGCCAGCAGCTTAGCGGAGGGTGCCGAGCAGTACTTC.